This T cell receptor (beta chain) was captured in a study of glioma-infiltrating T cells after dendritic cell vaccination. TCRdb's table, derived via immunoSEQ multiplex PCR, lists solely in-frame clones and lacks some. The table records approximately 91,000 clones, 75% to 85% of them present only once. The time point is: after dendritic cell vaccination, including at tumor progression/relapse. Germline lookup yields CDR1 SGHAT and CDR2 FQNNGV. The CDR3 has 12 amino acids. V was shortened by 6 bases and J by 12 bases, with 15 bases between the two germline ends. The source was blood, collected after dendritic cell vaccination. This chain uses TRBV11-2 with TRBJ2-1; maybe TRBD1 (6 bases). This receptor was taken from a human donor with glioblastoma. CDR3 coding DNA: TGTGCCAGCAGGATGGGTGAGACAGGGCAGTTCTTC. Translation: CASRMGETGQFF.